The 14 T cell receptor beta chains below come from one sample, sequenced in a study of CD8 T cells in ankylosing spondylitis. Whole-study results and caveats: A motif in TCR beta, a set of about 8 highly homologous variants, appeared characteristic of ankylosing spondylitis blood.

The antigens of these receptors remain unknown. A single record per CDR3 protein comes from TCRdb applying MiXCR to the 5' RACE reads. The table has hundreds of thousands of distinct CDR3 sequences, about 24% seen once. The sequencing input was blood, either unsorted or a sorted T cell fraction (not recorded which). These receptors all stem from a male donor with ankylosing spondylitis.

The table lists this clonotype with a few counts. V and J are TRBV5-1 and TRBJ1-1; D call uncertain. Trimming left V 0 bases short and J 0 bases short, with 12 bases between. The CDR3 contains 16 residues. The germline CDR1 and CDR2 sequences are SGHRS and YFSETQ. The CDR3 spells CASSLEGPGMNTEAFF. CDR3 coding DNA: TGCGCCAGCAGCTTGGAAGGGCCTGGGATGAACACTGAAGCTTTCTTT.

This clonotype was seen more than once but under ten times. V gene TRBV24-1 combines with J gene TRBJ2-2; possible D gene TRBD1, 6 bases. Looked up from germline, CDR1 is KGHDR and CDR2 is SFDVKD. CDR3 size: 17 residues. Trimming removed 4 bases at V and 8 bases at J, with 22 bases between. The CDR3 DNA reads as TGTGCCACCAGTGACCCCCCCGGGCAGGGGAACTCGGGGGAGCTGTTTTTT. It codes for CATSDPPGQGNSGELFF.

This clonotype was observed a handful of times. CDR3: CASSYTRTGTRRGYTF. CDR3 sequence (DNA): TGTGCCAGCAGTTACACGCGGACAGGCACCCGGAGAGGCTACACCTTC. The chain joins TRBV6-2 or TRBV6-3 to TRBJ1-2; TRBD1 matches 7 bases. The V and J ends lost 2 bases and 8 bases, in that order; junction bases with no gene match: 14. The germline gives CDR1 MNHEY, CDR2 SVGEGT. This CDR3 has 16 amino acids.

This clonotype has only a few counts. The V call is TRBV3-1, the J call TRBJ1-2, with D possibly TRBD1 on 5 matching bases. This CDR3 region has 14 residues. CDR1 and CDR2 from the germline V gene are LGHDT and YNNKEL (reference sequence). V lost 1 base and J 7 bases, leaving 13 bases between the germline ends. For the CDR3, the DNA is TGTGCCAGCAGCCAAGTTGGGGCAGGGCCTGGCTACACCTTC. It codes for CASSQVGAGPGYTF. Together with reference TRBV3-1 and TRBJ1-2, the CDR3 gives the full variable domain: DTAVSQTPKYLVTQMGNDKSIKCEQNLGHDTMYWYKQDSKKFLKIMFSYNNKELIINETVPNRFSPKSPDKAHLNLHINSLELGDSAVYFCASSQVGAGPGYTFGSGTRLTVV.

The CDR3 reads CSATNPYFTGELFF. DNA for the CDR3: TGCAGTGCTACCAACCCATATTTCACCGGGGAGCTGTTTTTT. The genes are TRBV20-1 and TRBJ2-2; D remains unclear. Trimming took 4 bases from V and 4 from J, leaving 13 bases between them. The CDR3 loop spans 14 amino acids. Germline CDR1 DFQATT, CDR2 SNEGSKA (reference sequence).

This sequence joins TRBV14 and TRBJ2-1; 9 bases fit TRBD2. The CDR3 loop spans 16 amino acids. V lost 1 base and J lost 7; bases outside the gene matches: 8. Germline V gene data show CDR1 as SGHDN and CDR2 as FVKESK. CDR3 DNA: TGTGCCAGCAGCCAAGCCAGCGGGAGGATCCATAATGAGCAGTTCTTC. Translating gives CASSQASGRIHNEQFF. Variable domain in full (rest from reference TRBV14 and TRBJ2-1): EAGVTQFPSHSVIEKGQTVTLRCDPISGHDNLYWYRRVMGKEIKFLLHFVKESKQDESGMPNNRFLAERTGGTYSTLKVQPAELEDSGVYFCASSQASGRIHNEQFFGPGTRLTVL.

This clonotype appeared a few times. The J gene is TRBJ2-2, the V gene TRBV5-1; 8 bases align to TRBD1. The length of the CDR3 is 17 residues. The germline gives CDR1 SGHRS, CDR2 YFSETQ. The junction had 9 bases not matched to a gene; V was cut back by 4 bases and J by 1 base. The CDR3 bases are TGCGCCAGCAGCCAAAACCGGGACAGGAGGAACACCGGGGAGCTGTTTTTT. It yields the protein CASSQNRDRRNTGELFF.

This clonotype has only a few counts. V usage is TRBV5-1 and J usage is TRBJ2-1; TRBD1 matches 8 bases. Germline CDR1 SGHRS, CDR2 YFSETQ. With V trimmed by 4 bases and J by 6 bases, 6 bases remained unmatched. CDR3 size: 14 residues. The CDR3, as DNA: TGCGCCAGCAGCCCCAGGGGGCTAGTCAATGAGCAGTTCTTC. Amino acid sequence: CASSPRGLVNEQFF.

The rearrangement links TRBV5-1 to TRBJ2-2; 9 positions agree with TRBD1. The CDR3 sequence is 17 residues long. Germline CDR1 is SGHRS and CDR2 is YFSETQ. The trim removed 0 bases at V and 1 base at J, leaving 4 bases unmatched. The CDR3 protein is CASSLGPGQGNTGELFF. CDR3 sequence (DNA): TGCGCCAGCAGCTTGGGTCCGGGACAGGGGAACACCGGGGAGCTGTTTTTT.

This clonotype occurred a few times. Written as DNA, the CDR3 is TGTGCCAGCATCTATGACTCAAGACAAGAGACCCAGTACTTC. Translated, it gives CASIYDSRQETQYF. The chain has TRBV7-2 and TRBJ2-5; D is unclear. Germline V gene sequence: CDR1 SGHTA, CDR2 FQGNSA. This CDR3 contains 14 residues. Trimming took off 7 bases at V and 2 bases at J, with 14 bases between the two ends.

The rearrangement links TRBV18 to TRBJ2-7, with D perhaps matching TRBD1 (6 bases). Germline CDR1 KGHSH, CDR2 LQKENI. With 0 bases removed from V and 4 bases from J, the gap between germline ends came to 10 bases. CDR3 size: 14 residues. The CDR3 DNA is TGTGCCAGCTCACCACCCCAGGGGAGATACGAGCAGTACTTC. This codes for CASSPPQGRYEQYF.

The chain carries TRBV12-3 or TRBV12-4 and TRBJ1-6; TRBD1 matches at 9 bases. Trimming at V came to 5 bases and at J to 10 bases, leaving 9 bases not matched to a gene. The CDR3 contains 15 residues. CDR3 amino acids: CASSGGQGSRSPLHF. For the CDR3, the DNA is TGTGCCAGCAGTGGTGGACAGGGGAGTCGATCACCCCTCCACTTT.

The rearrangement joins TRBV29-1 to TRBJ2-2; D is perhaps TRBD2 (6 bases). V was cut by 4 bases and J by 3 bases, with 12 bases left in between. CDR3 size: 14 residues. Germline V gives CDR1 SQVTM, CDR2 ANQGSEA. DNA for the CDR3: TGCAGCGTTGTGGAGGGGACGGACACCGGGGAGCTGTTTTTT. It is translated as CSVVEGTDTGELFF.

A few counts support this clonotype. This chain links TRBV3-1 with TRBJ2-1, with 10 bases that match TRBD2. This CDR3 has 16 residues. CDR1 and CDR2 from the germline V gene are LGHDT and YNNKEL (reference sequence). Trimming removed 4 bases from V and 0 bases from J; junction bases left unmatched: 3. The DNA for the CDR3 is TGTGCCAGCAGCCGGTCTAGCGGGGGCTCCTACAATGAGCAGTTCTTC. Translation: CASSRSSGGSYNEQFF.